This record concerns one T cell receptor (beta chain) sequence. Its specificity is not known. This sample was included in a study of CD8+CD57+ T cells in acquired aplastic anemia. Study-wide context: The average for DNA from sorted CD4+ and CD8+ cells was 3.2 ug.

Genomic DNA constituted the template upon which TCR beta VDJ and CDR3 profiling was performed. One entry per CDR3 protein results from TCRdb running MiXCR on the reads. The table lists roughly 500,000 distinct CDR3 sequences, more than 25% of them singletons, with 0.8% to 0.85% in the top ten. CDR3 length equals 14 residues. Germline V gene sequence: CDR1 LNHDA, CDR2 SQIVND (reference sequence). V dropped 4 bases and J dropped 3 bases, with 12 bases sitting between them. Those patients picked for sequencing had displayed CD8+CD57+ cell expansion on flow cytometry. The diagnosis in all patients was severe acquired aplastic anemia. The blood sampling took place in patients who had so far received no therapy. Findings of the study overall: Patients and controls shared 25 to 35 CD8+ CDR3 sequences, highly expressed in patients.

Sequences were obtained from sorted CD4+, CD8+, or CD8+CD57+ T cells (not recorded which) from PBMCs. V is TRBV19 and J is TRBJ1-1; D not resolved. The receptor was isolated from a human donor with aplastic anemia. CDR3 region: CASSKADDHTEAFF. The CDR3 coding sequence is TGTGCCAGTAGTAAGGCCGATGATCACACTGAAGCTTTCTTT.